This TCR beta chain was captured by sequencing in a study of cytomegalovirus exposure and HLA in healthy donors. Study details: An earlier analysis identified approximately 110 million unique TCR beta sequences in approximately 190 million T cells.

The germline gives CDR1 SNHLY, CDR2 FYNNEI. The CDR3 extends over 14 amino acids. V shed 7 bases and J shed 9 bases, with 19 bases lying between them. Worth noting for this clone: Its specificity is not known.

Broader study findings: An analysis that came later showed most CMV-associated TCR beta chains appearing HLA-restricted. Later, an analysis showed that TCR beta chains associated with HLA were more clonally expanded than others that were equally common. The study dropped some indistinguishable V segments, TRBV6-2 and TRBV6-3 among them.

The PCR employed 60 Vbeta primers together with 13 Jbeta primers. Clones were sequenced by immunoSEQ multiplex PCR, and TCRdb holds only the in-frame ones, with some missing. Altogether about 88,000 clones are present, 69% being singletons, with the ten largest covering under 3%. This rearrangement joins TRBV2 to TRBJ2-1, with D tentatively TRBD2 (7 bases). This receptor was identified in a man aged 45-65 years in good health and CMV-seronegative. The material sequenced was PBMCs. CDR3 sequence: CASTPGAGVGEQFF. CDR3 in DNA: TGTGCCAGCACCCCGGGGGCGGGAGTTGGTGAGCAGTTCTTC.